This T cell receptor beta chain is drawn from a study of blood T cell repertoires in COVID-19 (dated by TCRdb to the early 2020s). Looking at the study overall: Samples from collaborators originated in the United States, Italy and Spain and spanned both the acute and convalescent phases of COVID-19. The prospective study material was composed of cDNA or gDNA derived from T cells, B-cell-depleted T cells, or PBMCs. Subjects who had been exposed to COVID-19, were actively infected with it, or had recovered from it provided the deeply sampled blood TCRbeta repertoires that made up the dataset. A freely available public database, intended as a resource for researchers studying the immune response to SARS-CoV-2, is where the repertoires were released. The samples were drawn from the first 160 participants of the ongoing ImmuneRACE study and from more than 1,000 subjects provided by 6 global collaborators. Nearly every sample came with metadata listing a de-identified subject ID, COVID-19 status, age in years and sex. Where available, HLA class I and class II types were obtained from metadata supplied by the sample provider rather than from assay-based typing. Here is what the overall study found, with its caveats: The quantity of clinical and demographic metadata differed by source and by participant and was supplied without curation.

Samples from volunteer blood donors who had recovered from COVID-19 were contributed by a second Seattle source. Whole blood was collected in K2EDTA tubes by collaborating institutions according to the institutions' own protocols. Collaborator samples were shipped for TCRbeta analysis as frozen whole blood, isolated PBMCs, or DNA extracted from either sample type. TCRbeta CDR3 regions were amplified from genomic DNA using the immunoSEQ Assay, a bias-controlled multiplex PCR. The paper's data handling went like this. Within the assay, amplification of reference gene primers was used to estimate how many nucleated cells each sample contained. Sequence reads were collapsed and filtered to measure the absolute abundance of every unique TCRbeta CDR3 rearrangement. For each sample, productive Simpson clonality was calculated as the square root of Simpson's diversity index over productive rearrangements. Held by TCRdb, this immuneACCESS table contains in-frame sequences only and omits some clones. Under half of the omission traces to an unresolved V gene where checked; the cause of the rest is unknown. That table furnishes V, J and clone size, whereas the DNA furnished D and trimming. The table for this sample lists 170,000 or so clones; about 89% of them were counted only once. The ten biggest clones cover less than 2% of the sample.

From the germline V gene, CDR1 is MNHEY and CDR2 is SVGEGT. Spanning cysteine to phenylalanine, the CDR3 consists of 16 amino acids. Of the read, only the CDR3 DNA is kept; its 48 bases are in frame from base 1. The trim is 4 bases for V and 4 bases for J, with a gap of 14 bases between the germline ends. This clone was observed a few times. Its cognate antigen has yet to be identified. No much larger clonotype is one base removed from it; base qualities were not supplied. The receptor comes from a man between 18 and 29 years old who had recovered from COVID-19. Specimen: peripheral blood. The chain joins TRBV6-2 or TRBV6-3 to TRBJ1-6; TRBD1 is possibly the D segment (5 matching bases). The sequence in DNA is TGTGCCAGCAGTTCTCGAACAGGAGATTATAATTCACCCCTCCACTTT. Its translation reads: CASSSRTGDYNSPLHF.